This TCR beta chain was identified during a study of Ad26.COV2.S vaccination and SARS-CoV-2 variants. Whole-study findings and limits: Spike-specific TCR breadth in vaccine recipients exceeded that seen in placebo recipients.

The method was immunoSEQ multiplex PCR; TCRdb's version includes in-frame clones alone and lacks a portion of them. The sample has some 290,000 clones, about 85% seen once. Sample treatment: about 20 received Ad26.COV2.S at low or high dose, single or two shots; about five received placebo; per-sample allocation not given. Sampling was done on day 63 after the first vaccine or placebo injection. In Boston, an adult donor aged 18-55 years took part. On this clone: Its antigen remains unknown.

Per germline, CDR1 MDHEN and CDR2 SYDVKM. Unmatched junction bases numbered 16, after V lost 8 bases and J lost 11 bases. The CDR3 is 14 residues long. The sequences come from peripheral blood, collected in a trial of Ad26.COV2.S vaccine versus placebo. The chain is built from TRBV28 and TRBJ2-7; 9 nucleotides agree with TRBD1. The sequence was collected from a person between 18 and 60 years old who received the Ad26.COV2.S COVID-19 vaccine or a placebo. The CDR3 DNA reads as TGTGCCAGCGTTACCCCGGGACAGGGACGTTCGGAGTACTTC. Protein sequence: CASVTPGQGRSEYF.